The 32 T cell receptor beta chains presented below share a single source sample, sequenced in a study of lymphopenia after photon versus proton radiotherapy. The protocol was immunoSEQ multiplex PCR, while the TCRdb copy is restricted to in-frame clones and leaves out a portion. The sample includes approximately 24,000 clones, approximately 88% of them seen just once. The sequenced sample was peripheral blood, obtained from a patient treated with photon-based radiotherapy. The receptors here all came from a man over 45 with gastric cancer.

This clone was found a few times. The V call is TRBV18, the J call TRBJ2-2, with TRBD1 identical over 7 bases. There are 14 residues in the CDR3. After removal of 6 bases from V and 0 bases from J, the junction contained 1 base not matched to a gene. Looked up from germline, CDR1 is KGHSH and CDR2 is LQKENI. CDR3 amino acids: CASSGTANTGELFF. The CDR3 DNA sequence: TGTGCCAGCTCCGGGACAGCGAACACCGGGGAGCTGTTTTTT. Drawing the rest from reference TRBV18 and TRBJ2-2, the complete variable domain is NAGVMQNPRHLVRRRGQEARLRCSPMKGHSHVYWYRQLPEEGLKFMVYLQKENIIDESGMPKERFSAEFPKEGPSILRIQQVVRGDSAAYFCASSGTANTGELFFGEGSRLTVL.

CDR3: CASSPAVCSYEQYF. The CDR3 DNA follows: TGCGCCAGCAGTCCCGCGGTGTGCTCCTACGAGCAGTACTTC. The chain carries TRBV23-1 and TRBJ2-7; D gene ambiguous. TRBV23-1 is placed among ORFs of uncertain function. The CDR3 extends over 14 amino acids. Trimming pared 4 bases from V and 0 bases from J, leaving 10 bases between.

The gene calls are TRBV7-9 and TRBJ1-1; 8 bases fit TRBD1. With V trimmed by 2 bases and J by 7 bases, 6 bases remained unmatched. Germline loops: CDR1 SEHNR, CDR2 FQNEAQ (reference sequence). This CDR3 has 14 amino acids. The CDR3 loop is CASSLLTGVNEAFF. The CDR3 DNA is TGTGCCAGCAGCTTATTGACAGGGGTAAATGAAGCTTTCTTT.

This clone was counted a single time. The rearrangement uses TRBV7-6 and TRBJ2-7, with a possible D match to TRBD1 (5 bases). The CDR3 sequence is 13 residues long. Per germline, CDR1 SGHVS and CDR2 FNYEAQ. Trimming took 3 bases from V and 3 from J, leaving 9 bases between them. Written as DNA, the CDR3 is TGTGCCAGCAGCTTCCAGGGATACTACGAGCAGTACTTC. It codes for CASSFQGYYEQYF. The variable domain in full, completed from reference TRBV7-6 and TRBJ2-7, reads GAGVSQSPRYKVTKRGQDVALRCDPISGHVSLYWYRQALGQGPEFLTYFNYEAQQDKSGLPNDRFSAERPEGSISTLTIQRTEQRDSAMYRCASSFQGYYEQYFGPGTRLTVT.

The gene calls are TRBV7-7 and TRBJ2-2, with TRBD1 matching 11 bases. Per germline, CDR1 SSHAT and CDR2 FNYEAQ (reference sequence). V lost 3 bases, J lost 6 bases, and 9 bases stayed unmatched. The CDR3 loop spans 17 amino acids. In DNA form, the CDR3 reads TGTGCCAGCAGCTTTGGTCCCGGACAGGGGGCCGCCGGGGAGCTGTTTTTT. Protein product: CASSFGPGQGAAGELFF.

This rearrangement joins TRBV11-2 to TRBJ2-3; a possible D gene is TRBD2 (6 bases). This CDR3 has 14 residues. CDR1 is SGHAT and CDR2 is FQNNGV in the germline V gene. V shed 6 bases and J shed 5 bases, with 15 bases lying between them. The CDR3 protein is CASSPSGVLDTQYF. For the CDR3, the DNA is TGTGCCAGCAGTCCCTCGGGGGTACTAGATACGCAGTATTTT.

Here the CDR3 DNA reads TGTGCCAGTAGTCCGCGGGGGAGTATCGTTCTGAGCTCCTACAATGAGCAGTTCTTC. Residues: CASSPRGSIVLSSYNEQFF. V usage is TRBV19 and J usage is TRBJ2-1, with 7 bases identical to TRBD2. Unmatched junction bases numbered 16, after V lost 5 bases and J lost 0 bases. The CDR3 runs 19 residues. CDR1 and CDR2 from the germline V gene are LNHDA and SQIVND (reference sequence).

The chain carries TRBV5-6 and TRBJ1-1, with D perhaps TRBD1 (6 bases). Trimming removed 2 bases from V and 7 bases from J, with 9 bases in between. The CDR3 totals 12 residues. Germline V CDR1 and CDR2: SGHDT, YYEEEE. In DNA form, the CDR3 reads TGTGCCAGCAGCTTAGGGACATATGAAGCTTTCTTT. Translated, it gives CASSLGTYEAFF.

The rearrangement joins TRBV11-3 to TRBJ2-2, with TRBD2 identical over 7 bases. Trimming took 5 bases from V and 6 from J; bases not matched to a gene: 9. Per the germline V gene, CDR1 is SGHNT and CDR2 is YENEEA. The CDR3 extends over 15 amino acids. CDR3 loop: CASSRTGLLSGELFF. As DNA, the CDR3 is TGTGCCAGCAGCCGAACGGGACTACTGTCCGGGGAGCTGTTTTTT.

The chain has TRBV29-1 and TRBJ1-1, with D tentatively TRBD1 (6 bases). V was shortened by 3 bases and J by 7 bases, with 15 bases between the two germline ends. Germline V gene sequence: CDR1 SQVTM, CDR2 ANQGSEA. The CDR3 length is 13 residues. This CDR3 is CSVDRGGRDEAFF. Here the CDR3 DNA reads TGCAGCGTTGATCGAGGGGGACGGGATGAAGCTTTCTTT.

This clone was counted between two and nine times. This chain uses TRBV6-1 with TRBJ1-2; D unclear. Germline-derived CDR1 and CDR2 are MNHNS and SASEGT. The CDR3 covers 10 residues. V lost 5 bases and J 4 bases, leaving 2 bases between the germline ends. CDR3 residues: CASSIYGYTF. The CDR3 nucleotides are TGTGCCAGCAGTATCTATGGCTACACCTTC.

There are a few counts of this clone. This sequence joins TRBV10-3 and TRBJ2-2; D is ambiguous. The length of the CDR3 is 14 residues. Germline-derived CDR1 and CDR2 are ENHRY and SYGVKD. Trimming left V 11 bases short and J 5 bases short, with 18 bases between. This CDR3 is CASEDARGTGELFF. DNA for the CDR3: TGTGCCTCAGAGGACGCACGAGGAACCGGGGAGCTGTTTTTT.

The CDR3 sequence is CASSDQAHSPLHF. The CDR3 region has the DNA TGTGCCAGCAGTGACCAGGCGCATTCACCCCTCCACTTT. This rearrangement joins TRBV6-1 to TRBJ1-6; D is uncertain. V lost 3 bases and J lost 8, with 8 bases in between. This CDR3 is built from 13 residues. CDR1 and CDR2 (germline): MNHNS, SASEGT.

The chain uses TRBV20-1 and TRBJ2-7; D gene unclear. The V end lost 2 bases, the J end lost 6 bases, and 8 bases lay between the germline ends. The CDR3 is 11 residues long. Germline V gene data show CDR1 as DFQATT and CDR2 as SNEGSKA (reference sequence). CDR3 bases: TGCAGTGCTAGAAAGGGATCCGAGCAGTACGTC. It codes for CSARKGSEQYV.

Remarks on this clone: The sample holds other DNA sequences that translate to the same CDR3. This chain links TRBV11-3 with TRBJ2-1; maybe TRBD1 (5 bases). CDR3 length equals 13 residues. Germline V gene lookup returns CDR1 SGHNT and CDR2 YENEEA. The ends were cut back, 4 bases at V and 10 bases at J, with 14 bases in the middle. This chain's CDR3 is CASSSGQGREQFF. DNA of the CDR3: TGTGCCAGCAGCTCAGGGCAGGGAAGGGAGCAGTTCTTC.

V is TRBV2 and J is TRBJ2-5; D is undetermined. This CDR3 comprises 12 residues. V lost 7 bases to trimming and J lost 4 bases, with 10 bases between them. CDR1 SNHLY and CDR2 FYNNEI come from the germline V gene. CDR3 in DNA: TGTGCCAGCAAGTCTATATCAGAGACCCAGTACTTC. Protein: CASKSISETQYF.

The J gene is TRBJ2-6, the V gene TRBV19; no clear D gene. Germline CDR1 reads LNHDA; CDR2 reads SQIVND (reference sequence). This CDR3 is 13 amino acids long. Trimming left V 3 bases short and J 4 bases short, with 4 bases between. The CDR3 bases are TGTGCCAGTAGTATTACCGGGGCCAACGTCCTGACTTTC. Translated, it gives CASSITGANVLTF.

The chain joins TRBV5-6 to TRBJ1-1; D not resolved. CDR3 length: 14 amino acids. Germline V lookup: CDR1 SGHDT, CDR2 YYEEEE. V was pared by 2 bases and J by 2 bases, with 10 bases between. DNA of the CDR3: TGTGCCAGCAGCTTCGGGTGGGGTAACACTGAAGCTTTCTTT. This codes for CASSFGWGNTEAFF.

The chain has TRBV7-2 and TRBJ2-3; weak D call: TRBD1 (5 bases). CDR1 SGHTA and CDR2 FQGNSA come from the germline V gene. The CDR3 runs to 14 residues. The V end was cut by 5 bases, the J end by 6 bases, with 15 bases between. CDR3 residues: CASSQGQEDDTQYF. CDR3 bases: TGTGCCAGCAGCCAGGGCCAAGAGGACGATACGCAGTATTTT.

V gene TRBV2 combines with J gene TRBJ1-1; D call uncertain. CDR1 is SNHLY, CDR2 FYNNEI, per germline. V was trimmed by 4 bases and J by 5 bases, leaving 8 bases between them. This CDR3 is 12 amino acids long. This chain's CDR3 is CASSVLFTEAFF. The CDR3, as DNA: TGTGCCAGCAGTGTACTTTTTACTGAAGCTTTCTTT.

The chain employs TRBV6-1 and TRBJ2-1; 7 bases align to TRBD1. Germline values: CDR1 MNHNS, CDR2 SASEGT. With V trimmed by 6 bases and J by 5 bases, 4 bases remained unmatched. This CDR3 has 13 residues. CDR3 sequence reads: CASSPDRDNEQFF. CDR3 DNA: TGTGCCAGCAGCCCCGACAGGGACAATGAGCAGTTCTTC.

The genes are TRBV7-6 and TRBJ2-5; D call uncertain. This CDR3 region has 15 residues. Trimming cost V 2 bases and J 5 bases, with 15 bases left between them. From germline, CDR1 is SGHVS and CDR2 FNYEAQ. The CDR3 bases are TGTGCCAGCAGCTTATACTTCGAAGTTCTGGAGACCCAGTACTTC. Translated: CASSLYFEVLETQYF.

The chain is built from TRBV2 and TRBJ1-6, with a tentative D call TRBD1 (5 bases). This CDR3 contains 14 residues. Trimming took 4 bases from V and 9 from J, leaving 13 bases between them. Germline CDR1 is SNHLY and CDR2 is FYNNEI. The CDR3 bases are TGTGCCAGCAGTGGTGGGGGACGGGCTTCACCCCTCCACTTT. As protein: CASSGGGRASPLHF.

V and J are TRBV5-8 and TRBJ2-7, with D perhaps given as TRBD1 or TRBD2 (5 bases each). The V end was cut by 10 bases, the J end by 6 bases, with 20 bases between. Germline CDR1 SGHTS, CDR2 YDEGEE. The CDR3 spans 13 residues. CDR3 nucleotide sequence: TGTGCCTATATAGGGACCTCGCGAAGCGAGCAGTACTTC. Translation gives CAYIGTSRSEQYF.

This rearrangement joins TRBV6-6 to TRBJ2-3; TRBD2 aligns across 8 bases. With V trimmed by 7 bases and J by 1 base, 7 bases remained unmatched. The CDR3 is made up of 15 amino acids. Germline-derived CDR1 and CDR2 are MNHNY and SVGAGI (reference sequence). CDR3 region: CASTQVRGGTDTQYF. DNA for the CDR3: TGTGCCAGCACCCAGGTGCGGGGGGGCACAGATACGCAGTATTTT.

The V gene is TRBV7-3, the J gene TRBJ2-5, with a tentative D call TRBD1 (6 bases). Trimming cost V 4 bases and J 4 bases, with 10 bases left between them. This CDR3 has 13 residues. The germline V gene encodes CDR1 SGHTA and CDR2 FQGTGA. The CDR3 sequence: CASSSGQLETQYF. The CDR3 DNA follows: TGTGCCAGCAGCTCCGGACAGCTAGAGACCCAGTACTTC.

This clone has just one count. The gene calls are TRBV9 and TRBJ1-2; the D gene is possibly TRBD1 (5 bases). Trimming took 0 bases from V and 7 from J, leaving 13 bases between them. Per germline, CDR1 SGDLS and CDR2 YYNGEE. There are 14 residues in the CDR3. The CDR3 DNA reads as TGTGCCAGCAGCGTAGAGGGGAGGGGAGCTGGCTACACCTTC. The encoded protein is CASSVEGRGAGYTF. Filled out from reference TRBV9 and TRBJ1-2, the complete variable domain reads DSGVTQTPKHLITATGQRVTLRCSPRSGDLSVYWYQQSLDQGLQFLIQYYNGEERAKGNILERFSAQQFPDLHSELNLSSLELGDSALYFCASSVEGRGAGYTFGSGTRLTVV.

This sequence joins TRBV5-1 and TRBJ1-2, with D possibly TRBD1 on 5 matching bases. Germline V gene data show CDR1 as SGHRS and CDR2 as YFSETQ. Trimming left V 0 bases short and J 8 bases short, with 11 bases between. The CDR3 is made up of 13 amino acids. The CDR3 sequence: CASSLAGHPGYTF. Written as DNA, the CDR3 is TGCGCCAGCAGCTTGGCAGGGCATCCCGGCTACACCTTC. The whole variable domain, remainder taken from reference TRBV5-1 and TRBJ1-2, is KAGVTQTPRYLIKTRGQQVTLSCSPISGHRSVSWYQQTPGQGLQFLFEYFSETQRNKGNFPGRFSGRQFSNSRSEMNVSTLELGDSALYLCASSLAGHPGYTFGSGTRLTVV.

This clone has just one count. The chain combines TRBV5-1 with TRBJ1-5, with 7 bases matching TRBD1. V was pared by 4 bases and J by 4 bases, with 5 bases of the junction left unmatched. The germline V gene encodes CDR1 SGHRS and CDR2 YFSETQ. CDR3 length equals 14 residues. The CDR3 DNA follows: TGCGCCAGCAGCCAGACAGGGCTGAATCAGCCCCAGCATTTT. This gives the protein CASSQTGLNQPQHF.

The V call is TRBV11-3, the J call TRBJ2-2; no definite D call. There are 11 residues in the CDR3. V lost 5 bases to trimming and J lost 6 bases, with 4 bases between them. Germline CDR1 and CDR2: SGHNT and YENEEA. The CDR3 is CASSRAGELFF. The CDR3 DNA reads as TGTGCCAGCAGCCGCGCCGGGGAGCTGTTTTTT.

The chain carries TRBV6-1 and TRBJ2-5, with TRBD1 as a possible D gene (6 bases). The CDR3 is 15 amino acids. Trimming pared 4 bases from V and 1 base from J, leaving 13 bases between. CDR1 MNHNS and CDR2 SASEGT come from the germline V gene. This chain's CDR3 is CASSGELGGQETQYF. CDR3 DNA sequence: TGTGCCAGCAGTGGTGAACTAGGGGGCCAAGAGACCCAGTACTTC.

This clone has only a few counts. V and J are TRBV27 and TRBJ1-5; TRBD1 agrees at 11 bases. The germline V gene has CDR1 MNHEY and CDR2 SMNVEV (reference sequence). V dropped 4 bases and J dropped 3; count of bases not matched to a gene: 2. The CDR3 is made up of 15 amino acids. The CDR3 nucleotides are TGTGCCAGCAGTTCGGGACAGGGGGTCAATCAGCCCCAGCATTTT. Translating it yields CASSSGQGVNQPQHF.